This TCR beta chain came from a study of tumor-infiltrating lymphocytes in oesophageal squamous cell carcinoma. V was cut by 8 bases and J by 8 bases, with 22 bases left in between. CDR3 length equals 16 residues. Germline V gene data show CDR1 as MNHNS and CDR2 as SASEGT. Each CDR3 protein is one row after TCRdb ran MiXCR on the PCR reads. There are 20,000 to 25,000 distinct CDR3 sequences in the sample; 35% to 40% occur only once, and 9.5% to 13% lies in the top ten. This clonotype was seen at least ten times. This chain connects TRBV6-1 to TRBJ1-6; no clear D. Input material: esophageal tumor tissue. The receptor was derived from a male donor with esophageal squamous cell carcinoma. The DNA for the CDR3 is TGTGCCAGCCTCCGTGGGCTAGGAGAAGCGGATTCACCCCTCCACTTT. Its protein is CASLRGLGEADSPLHF.